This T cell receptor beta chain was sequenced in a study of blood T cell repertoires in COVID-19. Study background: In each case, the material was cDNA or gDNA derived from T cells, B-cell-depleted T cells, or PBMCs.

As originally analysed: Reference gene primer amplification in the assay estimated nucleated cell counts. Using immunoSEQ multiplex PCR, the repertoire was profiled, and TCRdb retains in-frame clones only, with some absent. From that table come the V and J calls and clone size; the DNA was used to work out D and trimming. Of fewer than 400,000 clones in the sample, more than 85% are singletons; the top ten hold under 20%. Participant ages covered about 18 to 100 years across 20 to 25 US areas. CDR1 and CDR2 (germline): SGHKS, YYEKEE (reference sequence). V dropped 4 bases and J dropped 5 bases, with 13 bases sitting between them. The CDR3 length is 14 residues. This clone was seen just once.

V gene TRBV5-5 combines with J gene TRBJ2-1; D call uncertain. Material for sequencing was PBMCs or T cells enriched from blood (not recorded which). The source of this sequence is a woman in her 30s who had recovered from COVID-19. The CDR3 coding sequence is TGTGCCAGCAGCGGCAGCGCCGAAAACAATGAGCAGTTCTTC. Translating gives CASSGSAENNEQFF.